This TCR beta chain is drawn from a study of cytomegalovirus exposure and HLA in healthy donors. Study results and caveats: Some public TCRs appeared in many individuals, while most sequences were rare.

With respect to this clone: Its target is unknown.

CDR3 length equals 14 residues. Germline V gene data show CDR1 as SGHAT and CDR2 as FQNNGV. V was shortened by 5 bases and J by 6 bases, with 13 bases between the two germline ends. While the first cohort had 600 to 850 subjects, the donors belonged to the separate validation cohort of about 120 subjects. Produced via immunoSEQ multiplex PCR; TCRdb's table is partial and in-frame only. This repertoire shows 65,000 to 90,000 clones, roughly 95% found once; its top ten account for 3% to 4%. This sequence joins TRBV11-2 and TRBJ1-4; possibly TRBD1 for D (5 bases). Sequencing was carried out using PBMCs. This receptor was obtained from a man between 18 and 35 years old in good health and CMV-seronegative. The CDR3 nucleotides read TGTGCCAGCAGCCGGGGGGTAGGGGATGAAAAACTGTTTTTT. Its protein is CASSRGVGDEKLFF.